These 20 T cell receptor beta chains originate from one sample sequenced in a study of blood T cell repertoires in COVID-19. Assay: immunoSEQ multiplex PCR; the TCRdb copy retains only in-frame clones and omits some. The data contain some 260,000 clones, about three quarters of them seen just once; the ten biggest clones take up about 3%. What was sequenced was peripheral blood. These receptors were obtained from a woman over 75 with acute or convalescent COVID-19.

This chain's CDR3 is CASSLGQTNYGYTF. In nucleotides, the CDR3 is TGTGCCAGCTCACTGGGACAGACTAACTATGGCTACACCTTC. The gene calls are TRBV18 and TRBJ1-2, with 7 bases fitting TRBD1. Unmatched junction bases numbered 2, after V lost 4 bases and J lost 0 bases. Germline V lookup: CDR1 KGHSH, CDR2 LQKENI. This CDR3 spans 14 amino acids. The full variable domain, its missing parts supplied by reference TRBV18 and TRBJ1-2, is NAGVMQNPRHLVRRRGQEARLRCSPMKGHSHVYWYRQLPEEGLKFMVYLQKENIIDESGMPKERFSAEFPKEGPSILRIQQVVRGDSAAYFCASSLGQTNYGYTFGSGTRLTVV.

V and J are TRBV4-3 and TRBJ2-1, with D perhaps matching TRBD2 (6 bases). In germline, CDR1 is LGHNA, CDR2 YSLEER. The CDR3 is made up of 15 amino acids. Trimming took 2 bases from V and 8 from J, leaving 16 bases between them. CDR3 in amino acids: CASSQQVTGGDEQFF. The CDR3 DNA sequence: TGCGCCAGCAGCCAACAGGTCACCGGCGGGGATGAGCAGTTCTTC.

The chain couples TRBV29-1 to TRBJ2-2, with D perhaps TRBD2 (5 bases). V lost 7 bases and J lost 4, with 13 bases in between. Germline V gene sequence: CDR1 SQVTM, CDR2 ANQGSEA. The CDR3 length is 13 residues. The CDR3 bases are TGCAGCGCTGCCGGCGGGCGCACCGGGGAGCTGTTTTTT. Its protein product is CSAAGGRTGELFF.

This sequence joins TRBV11-2 and TRBJ2-5; weak D call: TRBD1 (5 bases). Germline-derived CDR1 and CDR2 are SGHAT and FQNNGV. The CDR3 extends over 15 amino acids. V was clipped by 3 bases and J by 1 base, with 12 bases between them. CDR3 protein: CASSFNNGAQETQYF. DNA for the CDR3: TGTGCCAGCAGCTTCAACAATGGGGCCCAAGAGACCCAGTACTTC.

The chain is built from TRBV9 and TRBJ2-5, with D possibly TRBD2 on 5 matching bases. V gave up 3 bases and J gave up 5 bases, with 17 bases separating them. CDR1 and CDR2 from the germline V gene are SGDLS and YYNGEE. The CDR3 is 15 residues long. The CDR3 coding sequence is TGTGCCAGCAGCGCAGCCTGGGCATCGGGGGAGACCCAGTACTTC. Translated: CASSAAWASGETQYF.

This chain links TRBV2 with TRBJ2-7; no firm D call. This CDR3 has 12 amino acids. Trimming removed 6 bases at V and 2 bases at J, with 8 bases between. Germline V gives CDR1 SNHLY, CDR2 FYNNEI. For the CDR3, the DNA is TGTGCCAGCAGGGGCCCACCCTACGAGCAGTACTTC. Protein product: CASRGPPYEQYF.

This clone was seen a handful of times. The genes are TRBV28 and TRBJ1-1, with D perhaps TRBD1 (5 bases). Trimming stripped 6 bases from V and 0 bases from J, with 11 bases between. Germline loops: CDR1 MDHEN, CDR2 SYDVKM. The CDR3 sequence is 14 residues long. The CDR3 protein is CASSPGDLNTEAFF. DNA for the CDR3: TGTGCCAGCAGCCCCGGGGACTTGAACACTGAAGCTTTCTTT. Complete variable domain (other parts from reference TRBV28 and TRBJ1-1): DVKVTQSSRYLVKRTGEKVFLECVQDMDHENMFWYRQDPGLGLRLIYFSYDVKMKEKGDIPEGYSVSREKKERFSLILESASTNQTSMYLCASSPGDLNTEAFFGQGTRLTVV.

The chain uses TRBV6-5 and TRBJ2-3, with 8 nucleotides matching TRBD1. Trimming removed 7 bases from V and 1 base from J; junction bases left unmatched: 4. The CDR3 is 14 amino acids. Germline CDR1 is MNHEY and CDR2 is SVGAGI. The CDR3 sequence is CASKPGQGTDTQYF. In nucleotides, the CDR3 is TGTGCCAGCAAACCGGGACAGGGCACAGATACGCAGTATTTT.

The table lists this clone with a few counts. In DNA, the CDR3 is TGCGCCAGCAGCGCTCAGGGAATAAATGAGCAGTTCTTC. Its protein product is CASSAQGINEQFF. This chain connects TRBV5-1 to TRBJ2-1; TRBD1 might be the D (5 bases). V lost 4 bases, J lost 7 bases, and 12 bases lay in between. Per germline, CDR1 SGHRS and CDR2 YFSETQ. CDR3 length: 13 amino acids.

The chain joins TRBV10-3 to TRBJ2-7; D might be TRBD2 (6 bases). This CDR3 region has 14 residues. Germline V lookup: CDR1 ENHRY, CDR2 SYGVKD. V was trimmed by 3 bases and J by 2 bases, leaving 11 bases between them. This chain's CDR3 is CAISESPGAYEQYF. CDR3 DNA: TGTGCCATCAGTGAATCCCCGGGGGCCTACGAGCAGTACTTC.

V usage is TRBV28 and J usage is TRBJ1-2; no clear D gene. Germline CDR1 and CDR2: MDHEN and SYDVKM. CDR3 length equals 13 residues. V was clipped by 3 bases and J by 7 bases, with 12 bases between them. Here the CDR3 DNA reads TGTGCCAGCAGTTTTAGAGGTTGGCGTGGCTACACCTTC. It codes for CASSFRGWRGYTF.

The CDR3 loop is CASSLVGRGTGAYEQYF. The CDR3 DNA reads TGTGCCAGCAGCTTAGTGGGGAGGGGGACAGGGGCCTACGAGCAGTACTTC. V gene TRBV7-2 combines with J gene TRBJ2-7, with TRBD1 identical over 10 bases. The CDR3 extends over 17 amino acids. V lost 1 base, J lost 2 bases, and 8 bases stayed unmatched. Germline V CDR1 and CDR2: SGHTA, FQGNSA.

The chain links TRBV19 to TRBJ1-4; D is possibly TRBD1 (6 bases). This CDR3 is built from 15 residues. Germline values: CDR1 LNHDA, CDR2 SQIVND (reference sequence). V lost 1 base and J 8 bases, leaving 14 bases between the germline ends. The CDR3 DNA sequence: TGTGCCAGTAGTATAGGGACAGTCACGGCCGAAAAACTGTTTTTT. This translates into CASSIGTVTAEKLFF.

The rearrangement joins TRBV7-2 to TRBJ2-1, with D possibly matching TRBD1 (5 bases). There are 13 residues in the CDR3. V lost 4 bases to trimming and J lost 8 bases, with 12 bases between them. Germline V gene data show CDR1 as SGHTA and CDR2 as FQGNSA. The DNA for the CDR3 is TGTGCCAGCAGCTCGCGACTCAGGGATGAGCAGTTCTTC. Encoded protein: CASSSRLRDEQFF.

The chain has TRBV7-9 and TRBJ2-5; 11 bases map to TRBD2. V lost 4 bases and J lost 1; bases outside the gene matches: 5. Germline values: CDR1 SEHNR, CDR2 FQNEAQ (reference sequence). The CDR3 runs to 16 residues. CDR3 sequence: CASSSLAGVGQETQYF. CDR3 DNA sequence: TGTGCCAGCAGCTCACTAGCGGGAGTGGGCCAAGAGACCCAGTACTTC.

This clone was counted a few times. The V gene is TRBV6-5, the J gene TRBJ1-1; 12 nucleotides align to TRBD1. V lost 4 bases, J lost 8 bases, and 5 bases stayed unmatched. Germline loops: CDR1 MNHEY, CDR2 SVGAGI. The CDR3 has 14 residues. This CDR3 reads CASSSGTGGFEAFF. CDR3 sequence (DNA): TGTGCCAGCAGTTCCGGGACAGGGGGCTTCGAAGCTTTCTTT.

The chain has TRBV7-2 and TRBJ2-3, with 9 bases identical to TRBD2. This CDR3 is 17 amino acids long. Germline V gene sequence: CDR1 SGHTA, CDR2 FQGNSA. With 1 base clipped from V and 7 bases from J, the junction kept 12 bases outside the gene matches. This chain's CDR3 is CASSLDTVGRGGNTQYF. The CDR3 coding sequence is TGTGCCAGCAGCTTAGACACAGTGGGGCGGGGGGGGAATACGCAGTATTTT.

The chain joins TRBV11-2 to TRBJ1-2, with TRBD1 identical over 8 bases. This CDR3 comprises 14 residues. J gave up 4 bases and V 5 bases, and 6 bases lay outside the gene matches. The germline V gene encodes CDR1 SGHAT and CDR2 FQNNGV. CDR3: CASSAGQELYGYTF. The CDR3 nucleotides are TGTGCCAGCAGCGCGGGACAGGAACTCTATGGCTACACCTTC.

V gene TRBV12-3 or TRBV12-4 combines with J gene TRBJ1-5; D remains unclear. V was clipped by 5 bases and J by 11 bases, with 13 bases between them. The CDR3 has 12 residues. The CDR3 bases are TGTGCCAGCAGTCCCGGGTGGGGAGCCCAGCATTTT. Translating it yields CASSPGWGAQHF.

The chain recombines TRBV7-9 with TRBJ1-1, with a tentative D call TRBD1 (5 bases). Germline CDR1 SEHNR, CDR2 FQNEAQ (reference sequence). The V gene lost 0 bases and the J gene lost 0 bases, with 14 bases spanning the gap. There are 17 residues in the CDR3. CDR3 coding DNA: TGTGCCAGCAGCTTAGCTACTGTAGGCAGGGTGAACACTGAAGCTTTCTTT. It encodes CASSLATVGRVNTEAFF.